The subject of this entry is one TCR beta chain. What it binds is not known. V lost 5 bases, J lost 0 bases, and 5 bases lay in between. CDR3 length equals 12 residues. Germline V gives CDR1 GTSNPN, CDR2 SVGIG (reference sequence). These data come from a study of cytomegalovirus exposure and HLA in healthy donors. The study ran its PCR with 60 Vbeta and 13 Jbeta primers. Sequencing used immunoSEQ multiplex PCR; TCRdb keeps in-frame clones, though not all of them. Here the sample table reports 150,000 to 200,000 clones. Broader study findings: Exclusion as indistinguishable affected some V segments, including TRBV6-2 and TRBV6-3. TCR beta V segments were, for the most part, productive about 87% or about 30% of the time in an earlier analysis.

The clonotype was recovered from a young man in good health and CMV-seronegative. What was sequenced was PBMCs. This chain joins TRBV30 and TRBJ2-4; D is unclear. CDR3 DNA sequence: TGTGCCTGGGACTTAGCCAAAAACATTCAGTACTTC. Translation gives CAWDLAKNIQYF.